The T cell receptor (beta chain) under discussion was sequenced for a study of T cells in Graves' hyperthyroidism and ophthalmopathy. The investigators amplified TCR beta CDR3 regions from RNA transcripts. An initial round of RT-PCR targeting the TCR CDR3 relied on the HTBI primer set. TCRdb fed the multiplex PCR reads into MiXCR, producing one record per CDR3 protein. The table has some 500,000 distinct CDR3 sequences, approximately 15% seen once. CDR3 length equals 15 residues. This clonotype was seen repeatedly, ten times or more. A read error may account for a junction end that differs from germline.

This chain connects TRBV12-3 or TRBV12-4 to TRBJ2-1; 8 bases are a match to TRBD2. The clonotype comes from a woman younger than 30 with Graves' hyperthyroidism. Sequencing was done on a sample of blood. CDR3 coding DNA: TGTGCCAGCAATTTAGCGGGAAAGAACTACAATGAGCAGTTCTTC. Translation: CASNLAGKNYNEQFF.